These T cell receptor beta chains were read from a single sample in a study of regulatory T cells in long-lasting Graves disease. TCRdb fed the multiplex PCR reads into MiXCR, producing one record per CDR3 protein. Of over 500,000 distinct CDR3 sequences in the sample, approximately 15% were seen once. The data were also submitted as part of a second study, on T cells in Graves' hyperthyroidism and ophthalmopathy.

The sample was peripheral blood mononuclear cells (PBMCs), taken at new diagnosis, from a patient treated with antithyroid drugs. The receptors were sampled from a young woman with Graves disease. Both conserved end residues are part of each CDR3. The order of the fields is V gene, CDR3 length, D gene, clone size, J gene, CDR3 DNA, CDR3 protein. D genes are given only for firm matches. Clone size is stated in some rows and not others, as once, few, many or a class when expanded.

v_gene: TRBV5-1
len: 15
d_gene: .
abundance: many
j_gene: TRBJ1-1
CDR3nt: TGCGCCAGCAGGTCGCCTGGGACGATGAACACTGAAGCTTTCTTT
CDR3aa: CASRSPGTMNTEAFF

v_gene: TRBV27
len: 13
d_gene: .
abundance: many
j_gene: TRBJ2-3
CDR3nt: TGTGCCAGCAGCTTAGGGGGGGTGGATACGCAGTATTTT
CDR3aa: CASSLGGVDTQYF

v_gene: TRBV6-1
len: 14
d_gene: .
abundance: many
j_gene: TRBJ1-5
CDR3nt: TGTGCCAGCAGGCCGACGTATAGCAATCAGCCCCAGCATTTT
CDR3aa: CASRPTYSNQPQHF

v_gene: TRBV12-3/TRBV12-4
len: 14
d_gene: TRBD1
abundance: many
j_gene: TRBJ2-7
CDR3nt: TGTGCCAGCAGTTACCGGGACAGCTCCTACGAGCAGTACTTC
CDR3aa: CASSYRDSSYEQYF

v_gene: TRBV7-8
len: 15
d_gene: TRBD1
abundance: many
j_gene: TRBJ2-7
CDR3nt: TGTGCCAGCAGCCCCCTCCCCCAGGGGGCGGACGAGCAGTACTTC
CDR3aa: CASSPLPQGADEQYF

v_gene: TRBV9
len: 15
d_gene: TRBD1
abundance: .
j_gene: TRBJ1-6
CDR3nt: TGTGCCAGCAGCGCTGCCCGGGACAGAATCTCACCCCTCCACTTT
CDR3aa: CASSAARDRISPLHF

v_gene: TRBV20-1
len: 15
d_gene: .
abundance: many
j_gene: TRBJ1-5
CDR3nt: TGCAGTGCTAGGTCCGGGACAACTAGCAATCAGCCCCAGCATTTT
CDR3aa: CSARSGTTSNQPQHF

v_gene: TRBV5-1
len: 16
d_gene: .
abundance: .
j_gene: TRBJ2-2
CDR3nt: TGCGCCAGCAGCTTGGAAACAGCCGCTAACACCGGGGAGCTGTTTTTT
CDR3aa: CASSLETAANTGELFF

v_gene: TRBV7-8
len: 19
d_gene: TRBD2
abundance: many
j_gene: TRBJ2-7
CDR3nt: TGTGCCAGCAGCATCGGACTAGCGGGAGGGCCCCCGAGCTCCTACGAGCAGTACTTC
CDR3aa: CASSIGLAGGPPSSYEQYF

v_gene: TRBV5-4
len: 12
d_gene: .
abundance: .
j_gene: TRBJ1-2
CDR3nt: TGTGCCAGCAGGGAAAGCAACTATGGCTACACCTTC
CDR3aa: CASRESNYGYTF

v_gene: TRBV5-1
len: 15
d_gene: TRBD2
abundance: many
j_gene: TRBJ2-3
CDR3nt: TGTGCCAGCAGCTTGGCGGGGGGCGAGGCAGATACGCAGTATTTT
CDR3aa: CASSLAGGEADTQYF

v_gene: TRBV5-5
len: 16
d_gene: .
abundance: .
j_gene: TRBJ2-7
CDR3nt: TGTGCCAGCAGCTTGGCCGTCGGGGAGGTTCCCTACGAGCAGTACTTC
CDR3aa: CASSLAVGEVPYEQYF

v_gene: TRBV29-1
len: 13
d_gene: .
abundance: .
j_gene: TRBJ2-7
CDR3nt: TGCAGCTCCCTGGCTGGGAACCCCTACGAGCAGTACTTC
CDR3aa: CSSLAGNPYEQYF

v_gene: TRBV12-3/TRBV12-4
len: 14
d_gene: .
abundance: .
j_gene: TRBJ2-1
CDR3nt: TGTGCCAGCAGTATGAGCGGGCTAAACAATGAGCAGTTCTTC
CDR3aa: CASSMSGLNNEQFF

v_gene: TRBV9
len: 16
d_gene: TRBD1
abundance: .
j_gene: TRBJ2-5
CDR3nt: TGTGCCAGCAGCGTAGCTGGGCAGGGGGCCCAAGAGACCCAGTACTTC
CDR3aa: CASSVAGQGAQETQYF

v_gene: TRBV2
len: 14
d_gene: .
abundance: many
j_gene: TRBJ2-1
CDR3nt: TGTGCCAGCAGTGCGGGTACGGGTCCATTGTGGCAGTTCTTC
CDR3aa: CASSAGTGPLWQFF

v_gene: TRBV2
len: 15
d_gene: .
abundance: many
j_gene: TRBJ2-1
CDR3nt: TGTGCCAGCAAGGTGGGCGGAAGCTCCTACAATGAGCAGTTCTTC
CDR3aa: CASKVGGSSYNEQFF

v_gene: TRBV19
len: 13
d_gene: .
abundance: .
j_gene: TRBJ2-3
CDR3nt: TGTGCCAGTAGTATCATCTTATCCCGAGAGCAGTATTTT
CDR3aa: CASSIILSREQYF

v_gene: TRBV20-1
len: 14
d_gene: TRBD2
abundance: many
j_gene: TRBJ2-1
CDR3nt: TGCAGTGCTAGTGTCCTAGCGGTCTACAATGAGCAGTTCTTC
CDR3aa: CSASVLAVYNEQFF

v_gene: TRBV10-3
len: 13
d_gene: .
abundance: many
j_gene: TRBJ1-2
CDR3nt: TGTGCCATCAGTGACTGGGCGAGTGCTGGCTACACCTTC
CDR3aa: CAISDWASAGYTF

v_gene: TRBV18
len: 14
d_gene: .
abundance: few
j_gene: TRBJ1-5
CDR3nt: TGTGCCAGCTCGAAACAGGGAAGTAGCCAGCCCCAGCATTTT
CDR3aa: CASSKQGSSQPQHF

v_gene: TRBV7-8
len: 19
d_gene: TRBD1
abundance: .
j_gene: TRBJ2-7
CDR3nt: TGTGCCAGCAGCTTAGTCTGGTCCCAAGGACAGGGCGGCACCTACGAGCAGTACTTC
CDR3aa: CASSLVWSQGQGGTYEQYF

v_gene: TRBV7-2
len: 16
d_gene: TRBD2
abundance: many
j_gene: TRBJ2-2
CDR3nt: TGTGCCAGCAGCTTAATGGCGGGGGGAAACACCGGGGAGCTGTTTTTT
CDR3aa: CASSLMAGGNTGELFF

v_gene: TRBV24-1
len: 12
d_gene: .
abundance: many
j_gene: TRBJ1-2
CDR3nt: TGTGCCACCAGTGCAGCCGACTATGGCTACACCTTC
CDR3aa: CATSAADYGYTF

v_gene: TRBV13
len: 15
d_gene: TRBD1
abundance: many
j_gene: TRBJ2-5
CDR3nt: TGTGCCAGCAGCACCCAGACCCGACAGGGTGAGACCCAGTACTTC
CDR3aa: CASSTQTRQGETQYF

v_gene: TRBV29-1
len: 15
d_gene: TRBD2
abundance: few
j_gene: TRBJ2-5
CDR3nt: TGCAGCGTTGAATTGACTAGCGGGAGTCAAGAGACCCAGTACTTC
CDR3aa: CSVELTSGSQETQYF

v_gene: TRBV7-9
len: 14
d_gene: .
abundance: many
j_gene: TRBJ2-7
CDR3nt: TGTGCCAGCAGCTTAGGGGACACTGGGATAGAGCAGTACTTC
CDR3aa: CASSLGDTGIEQYF

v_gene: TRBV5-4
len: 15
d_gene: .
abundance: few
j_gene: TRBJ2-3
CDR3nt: TGTGCCAGCAGCTTTGTTGGACGGAGCTCAGATACGCAGTATTTT
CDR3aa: CASSFVGRSSDTQYF

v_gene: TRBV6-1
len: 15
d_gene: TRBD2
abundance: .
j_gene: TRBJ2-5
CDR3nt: TGTGCCAGCAGGTTCACCGGGGGGTACCAAGAGACCCAGTACTTC
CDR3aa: CASRFTGGYQETQYF

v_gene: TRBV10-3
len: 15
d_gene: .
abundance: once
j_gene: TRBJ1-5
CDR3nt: TGTGCCATCAGTGAGTCGACGATTAGCAATCAGCCCCAGCATTTT
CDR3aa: CAISESTISNQPQHF

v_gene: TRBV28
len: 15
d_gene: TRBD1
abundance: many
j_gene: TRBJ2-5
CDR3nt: TGTGCCAGCAGTTTATTGGGGACAGGGGGAGAGACCCAGTACTTC
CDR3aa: CASSLLGTGGETQYF

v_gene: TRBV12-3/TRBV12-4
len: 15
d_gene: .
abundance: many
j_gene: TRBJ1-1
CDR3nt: TGTGCCAGCACCACAAGCCAGACAGGGAACACTGAAGCTTTCTTT
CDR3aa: CASTTSQTGNTEAFF

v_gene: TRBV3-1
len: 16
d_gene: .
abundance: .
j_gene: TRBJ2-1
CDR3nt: TGTGCCAGCAGCCAAGTAGGGCAGGGGCTAGGGAATGAGCAGTTCTTC
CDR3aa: CASSQVGQGLGNEQFF

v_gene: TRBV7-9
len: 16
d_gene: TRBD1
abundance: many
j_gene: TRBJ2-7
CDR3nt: TGTGCCAGCAGCCCCCCTCCCGGACAGGGTGCCTACGAGCAGTACTTC
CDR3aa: CASSPPPGQGAYEQYF

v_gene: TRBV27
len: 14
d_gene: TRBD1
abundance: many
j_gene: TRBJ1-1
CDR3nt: TGTGCCAGCAGTTTATCGAGGACAGGGTTGTCAGCTTTCTTT
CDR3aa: CASSLSRTGLSAFF